The present entry profiles one T cell receptor (beta chain) with its context. Repertoires were generated with immunoSEQ multiplex PCR, while TCRdb's copy carries only in-frame clones and drops some. The sample has approximately 32,000 clones, roughly 80% seen once. This specimen belongs to a study of PD-L1 blockade in urothelial cancer. Study context: Of roughly 31 patients, about two dozen were males with bladder-origin urothelial cancer. Prior chemotherapy regimens per patient numbered 0 to 3. Researchers looked at the blood 3 weeks (second dose) and 6 weeks after treatment began.

CDR3 size: 15 residues. Germline V lookup: CDR1 SGHTA, CDR2 FQGNSA. V shed 1 base, J shed 3 bases, and the junction held 5 bases outside the gene matches. Specimen: PBMCs, collected around atezolizumab (anti-PD-L1) treatment. The receptor comes from a man aged 65 to 79 with urothelial cancer. The gene calls are TRBV7-2 and TRBJ1-2, with 7 bases lining up with TRBD1. In nucleotides, the CDR3 is TGTGCCAGCAGCTTAGGGAGCACAGGGGACTATGGCTACACCTTC. Protein: CASSLGSTGDYGYTF.